This T cell receptor (beta chain) was observed in a study of patients and donors after allogeneic stem cell transplantation. The CDR3 is made up of 16 amino acids. CDR1 is MGHRA and CDR2 is YSYEKL in the germline V gene. The ends were cut back, 1 base at V and 2 bases at J, with 14 bases in the middle. TCRdb itself ran the RT-PCR reads through MiXCR, one entry per CDR3 protein. The sample lists around 200,000 distinct CDR3 sequences, around 40% occurring once. The chain has TRBV4-1 and TRBJ1-2, with D perhaps TRBD1 (5 bases). This receptor was taken from a human donor who was either an allogeneic HSCT recipient or a stem cell or donor lymphocyte infusion donor (not recorded which). It is not recorded whose cells these are; they may come from a transplant donor. Sequenced material: blood, either unsorted or a sorted T cell fraction (not recorded which). The CDR3 protein is CASSQGSGRPNYGYTF. CDR3 nucleotide sequence: TGCGCCAGCAGCCAAGGATCGGGACGGCCCAACTATGGCTACACCTTC.